Below, 22 T cell receptor beta chains from the same sample are listed, as sequenced in a study of blood T cells in healthy people across ages. Alongside a J-beta primer mix, a sample-barcoded 5' primer served in a second PCR lasting roughly 6 to 12 cycles. TCRdb analysed the 5' RACE reads with MiXCR anew, one entry per CDR3 protein. Of approximately 900,000 distinct CDR3 sequences in the sample, about 29% were seen once. These data were also reused for a study on T cells of mothers and their children.

Sequences were obtained from blood. These receptors originate from a middle-aged woman in good health.

This clonotype has at least ten counts. The CDR3 nucleotides read TGCGCCAGCACCCAAATTGGGATCCTCGCTTTCGACAATGAGCAGTTCTTC. This gives the protein CASTQIGILAFDNEQFF. The V call is TRBV5-1, the J call TRBJ2-1; D gene ambiguous. Looked up from germline, CDR1 is SGHRS and CDR2 is YFSETQ. The CDR3 has 17 amino acids. Trimming stripped 6 bases from V and 5 bases from J, with 24 bases between.

This clonotype was detected only a few times. The chain links TRBV3-1 to TRBJ1-2, with D perhaps TRBD1 (5 bases). The CDR3 runs to 15 residues. The V end lost 1 base, the J end lost 2 bases, and 11 bases lay between the germline ends. The V gene's germline CDR1 is LGHDT and CDR2 YNNKEL (reference sequence). CDR3 residues: CASSQGQGANYGYTF. In nucleotides, the CDR3 is TGTGCCAGCAGCCAAGGCCAGGGAGCCAACTATGGCTACACCTTC. Combining the CDR3 with reference TRBV3-1 and TRBJ1-2 gives the whole variable domain DTAVSQTPKYLVTQMGNDKSIKCEQNLGHDTMYWYKQDSKKFLKIMFSYNNKELIINETVPNRFSPKSPDKAHLNLHINSLELGDSAVYFCASSQGQGANYGYTFGSGTRLTVV.

The genes are TRBV28 and TRBJ2-1; 9 bases are a match to TRBD1. Germline CDR1 MDHEN, CDR2 SYDVKM. The CDR3 extends over 14 amino acids. J gave up 9 bases and V 7 bases, and 10 bases lay outside the gene matches. In DNA, the CDR3 is TGTGCCAGCATCCCACAGGGGGCGCGGGTTGAGCAGTTCTTC. Residues: CASIPQGARVEQFF. The whole variable domain, remainder taken from reference TRBV28 and TRBJ2-1, is DVKVTQSSRYLVKRTGEKVFLECVQDMDHENMFWYRQDPGLGLRLIYFSYDVKMKEKGDIPEGYSVSREKKERFSLILESASTNQTSMYLCASIPQGARVEQFFGPGTRLTVL.

This clonotype was seen ten or more times. The rearrangement links TRBV28 to TRBJ2-6; TRBD2 agrees at 14 bases. Germline trimming cut 2 bases from V and 3 bases from J; bases unmatched to any gene: 0. The germline V gene encodes CDR1 MDHEN and CDR2 SYDVKM. This CDR3 is built from 17 residues. CDR3 nucleotide sequence: TGTGCCAGCAGTTTAGGGACTAGCGGGGGTGGGGCCAACGTCCTGACTTTC. Amino acid sequence: CASSLGTSGGGANVLTF.

This clonotype has only a few counts. The CDR3 loop is CASSVVEQLYGYTF. DNA of the CDR3: TGTGCCAGCAGTGTGGTAGAACAGCTCTATGGCTACACCTTC. J is TRBJ1-2 and V is TRBV25-1; D is uncertain. Germline V gene data show CDR1 as MGHDK and CDR2 as SYGVNS. The CDR3 sequence is 14 residues long. Trimming shortened V by 4 bases and J by 4 bases, and 13 bases separated the two germline ends.

This clonotype appeared many times. The CDR3: CASRGVGQGGFSHEQFF. The DNA of the CDR3 is TGTGCCAGCAGAGGGGTCGGACAGGGGGGATTTAGTCATGAGCAGTTCTTC. This chain joins TRBV2 and TRBJ2-1, with 10 nucleotides matching TRBD1. The CDR3 covers 17 residues. Germline assignment: CDR1 SNHLY and CDR2 FYNNEI. The V and J ends lost 6 bases and 8 bases, in that order; junction bases with no gene match: 16.

The V gene is TRBV20-1, the J gene TRBJ2-7; possibly TRBD1 for D (5 bases). V was pared by 3 bases and J by 1 base, with 10 bases between. The CDR3 has 13 residues. Per germline, CDR1 DFQATT and CDR2 SNEGSKA (reference sequence). The CDR3 nucleotides read TGCAGTGCTAGCGACAGCTTATCCTACGAGCAGTACTTC. Its protein product is CSASDSLSYEQYF.

In nucleotides, the CDR3 is TGTGCCAGCGGCAAAAGTGGCCCAATCCGCTACGAGCAGTACTTC. It codes for CASGKSGPIRYEQYF. The rearrangement links TRBV3-1 to TRBJ2-7; D call uncertain. From germline, CDR1 is LGHDT and CDR2 YNNKEL (reference sequence). The CDR3 loop spans 15 amino acids. Trimming pared 8 bases from V and 3 bases from J, leaving 20 bases between.

The V and J genes are TRBV5-4 and TRBJ2-7; D could derive from TRBD1 or TRBD2 (6 bases each). The CDR3 is 17 amino acids. Germline loops: CDR1 SGHNT, CDR2 YYREEE (reference sequence). V was cut by 2 bases and J by 7 bases, with 25 bases left in between. As DNA, the CDR3 is TGTGCCAGCAGCTTCGCGTTGGGGGGCGGTCGATACAATGAGCAGTACTTC. This gives the protein CASSFALGGGRYNEQYF.

This clonotype was detected ten times or more. The chain combines TRBV4-2 with TRBJ2-5; TRBD2 aligns across 9 bases. This CDR3 spans 16 amino acids. Trimming removed 4 bases from V and 5 bases from J; junction bases left unmatched: 11. From germline, CDR1 is LGHNA and CDR2 YNFKEQ. The CDR3 spells CASSRNPAGGMETQYF. The CDR3 DNA sequence: TGTGCCAGCAGCCGGAACCCAGCGGGGGGTATGGAGACCCAGTACTTC.

This clonotype was seen once. The chain combines TRBV12-3 or TRBV12-4 with TRBJ2-1; 7 bases line up with TRBD1. Germline trimming cut 5 bases from V and 0 bases from J; bases unmatched to any gene: 10. The CDR3 extends over 17 amino acids. The DNA of the CDR3 is TGTGCCAGCAGTCTTATCAGGGCAGGGGGCTCCTACAATGAGCAGTTCTTC. Amino acids: CASSLIRAGGSYNEQFF.

This clonotype was counted ten times or more. The V and J genes are TRBV2 and TRBJ2-5, with D possibly TRBD1 on 6 matching bases. V was pared by 7 bases and J by 3 bases, with 15 bases between. The CDR3 length is 14 residues. CDR1 SNHLY and CDR2 FYNNEI come from the germline V gene. The CDR3 DNA follows: TGTGCCAGCACCCGCGACCCAGGGGAAGAGACCCAGTACTTC. It encodes CASTRDPGEETQYF. The variable domain in full, with the rest retrieved from reference TRBV2 and TRBJ2-5, is EPEVTQTPSHQVTQMGQEVILRCVPISNHLYFYWYRQILGQKVEFLVSFYNNEISEKSEIFDDQFSVERPDGSNFTLKIRSTKLEDSAMYFCASTRDPGEETQYFGPGTRLLVL.

The chain combines TRBV7-3 with TRBJ2-3; D gene uncertain. Deletions cut 2 bases from V and 6 bases from J, with 9 bases between. The CDR3 has 13 residues. Germline loops: CDR1 SGHTA, CDR2 FQGTGA. The CDR3 DNA follows: TGTGCCAGCAGCTTATCCGTTGTCGATACGCAGTATTTT. As protein: CASSLSVVDTQYF.

The chain carries TRBV11-2 and TRBJ2-7; D is perhaps TRBD1 (6 bases). V shed 7 bases and J shed 0 bases, with 16 bases lying between them. CDR1 is SGHAT, CDR2 FQNNGV, per germline. The CDR3 runs to 15 residues. The CDR3 loop reads CASTSGQTPSYEQYF. The DNA of the CDR3 is TGTGCCAGCACCTCAGGACAGACTCCCTCCTACGAGCAGTACTTC. Supplemented by reference TRBV11-2 and TRBJ2-7, the full variable domain reads EAGVAQSPRYKIIEKRQSVAFWCNPISGHATLYWYQQILGQGPKLLIQFQNNGVVDDSQLPKDRFSAERLKGVDSTLKIQPAKLEDSAVYLCASTSGQTPSYEQYFGPGTRLTVT.

This clonotype was observed a handful of times. The chain is built from TRBV6-1 and TRBJ1-5; D gene unclear. Germline loops: CDR1 MNHNS, CDR2 SASEGT. The CDR3 contains 13 residues. V lost 2 bases, J lost 4 bases, and 6 bases lay in between. The CDR3 here is CASSERENQPQHF. DNA of the CDR3: TGTGCCAGCAGTGAAAGGGAAAATCAGCCCCAGCATTTT.

As concerns this clonotype: A clone one base away is much larger, so this may be a read error. The V call is TRBV6-2 or TRBV6-3, the J call TRBJ2-5; TRBD2 matches at 14 bases. Per germline, CDR1 MNHEY and CDR2 SVGEGT. The CDR3 is 15 residues long. The DNA for the CDR3 is TGTGCCAGCCGAGGGACTAGCGGGGGACAAGAGACCCGGTACTTC. Residues: CASRGTSGGQETRYF.

Worth noting for this clonotype: A much larger clone differs by one base, so this may be a read error. The chain couples TRBV27 to TRBJ2-7, with D possibly being TRBD1 (6 bases). The ends were cut back, 3 bases at V and 3 bases at J, with 9 bases in the middle. Per the germline V gene, CDR1 is MNHEY and CDR2 is SMNVEV (reference sequence). This CDR3 has 13 residues. CDR3 sequence: CASSLGAYYEQYF. The CDR3 DNA reads as TGTGCCAGCAGTTTGGGGGCCTACTACGAGCAGTACTTC.

This clonotype has a count of ten or more. The genes are TRBV29-1 and TRBJ1-2; TRBD1 might be the D (5 bases). This CDR3 region has 13 residues. CDR1 and CDR2 from the germline V gene are SQVTM and ANQGSEA. V was trimmed by 2 bases and J by 9 bases, leaving 16 bases between them. The CDR3 bases are TGCAGCGTTGAAATCCTGGGGGACGATCGCTACACCTTC. Amino acids: CSVEILGDDRYTF.

The chain links TRBV12-5 to TRBJ1-1, with a weak D call TRBD1 (5 bases). The CDR3 length is 13 residues. Trimming cost V 6 bases and J 4 bases, with 12 bases left between them. The germline CDR1 and CDR2 sequences are LGHNT and FRNRAP. Here the CDR3 reads CASGIDRATEAFF. CDR3 nucleotides: TGTGCTAGTGGGATAGACAGAGCCACTGAAGCTTTCTTT. Full variable domain (rest looked up from reference TRBV12-5 and TRBJ1-1): DARVTQTPRHKVTEMGQEVTMRCQPILGHNTVFWYRQTMMQGLELLAYFRNRAPLDDSGMPKDRFSAEMPDATLATLKIQPSEPRDSAVYFCASGIDRATEAFFGQGTRLTVV.

This clonotype was seen at least ten times. The chain combines TRBV20-1 with TRBJ2-7, with D perhaps TRBD2 (6 bases). The V end was cut by 0 bases, the J end by 9 bases, with 18 bases between. Per germline, CDR1 DFQATT and CDR2 SNEGSKA (reference sequence). The CDR3 is 14 amino acids. Here the CDR3 reads CSAREEGPTLGQYF. CDR3 DNA sequence: TGCAGTGCTAGAGAGGAGGGACCGACGTTAGGGCAGTACTTC.

The CDR3 loop reads CASSLGGRTGVLNTEAFF. The CDR3 region has the DNA TGCGCCAGCAGCCTTGGGGGACGAACAGGGGTCTTGAACACTGAAGCTTTCTTT. This chain links TRBV5-1 with TRBJ1-1; TRBD1 aligns across 7 bases. V shed 4 bases, J shed 0 bases, and the junction held 15 bases outside the gene matches. The CDR3 consists of 18 residues. The V gene's germline CDR1 is SGHRS and CDR2 YFSETQ.

This clonotype was seen a few times. J is TRBJ2-7 and V is TRBV15, with a weak D call TRBD1 (5 bases). Per the germline V gene, CDR1 is LNHNV and CDR2 is YYDKDF (reference sequence). V shed 0 bases and J shed 9 bases, with 21 bases lying between them. The CDR3 covers 16 residues. The CDR3 DNA sequence: TGTGCCACCAGCAGAGATCTGGACATCCTTCACCCTGGGCAGTACTTC. As protein: CATSRDLDILHPGQYF.